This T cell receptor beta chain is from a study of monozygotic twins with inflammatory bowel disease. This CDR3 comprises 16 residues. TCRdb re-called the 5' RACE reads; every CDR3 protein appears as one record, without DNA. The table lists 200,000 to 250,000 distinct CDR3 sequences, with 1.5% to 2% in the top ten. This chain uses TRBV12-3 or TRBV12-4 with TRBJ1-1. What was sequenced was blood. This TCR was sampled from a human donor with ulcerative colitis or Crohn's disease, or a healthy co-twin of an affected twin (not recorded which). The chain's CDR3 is CASSFGSTQMNTEAFF.